This T cell receptor (gamma chain) was documented in a study of intestinal T cells in coeliac disease (dated by TCRdb to 2018 to 2021). About the investigation overall: In the TRG cohort, the mean age of coeliac patients was approximately 16 years compared with under 60 years for controls, so the coeliac patients were much younger than the controls. Duodenal biopsies from about eleven coeliac disease patients and about eleven non-coeliac controls were included in the TCR-delta (TRD) cohort. Duodenal biopsies from about 35 coeliac disease patients and 21 non-coeliac controls were included in a second, larger TCR-gamma (TRG) cohort. Summary of the overall study and its limitations: FFPE-derived DNA was found to be relatively degraded, and loss of a proportion of TCR sequences in each sample was likely caused by this degradation. It was not possible to tell repeated CDR3 amino acid sequences apart from PCR duplicates. In training, clustering based on TRD kmers put every one of the 22 biopsies in the right class, and the leave-one-out accuracy was reported as 91%. Of roughly 54 biopsies, 51 (94.4%) were correctly classified by TRG clustering, and a leave-one-out accuracy of about 90% was reported. Age was significantly different between the coeliac and control groups, but splitting the analysis by age did not give a significant classification.

Genomic DNA was extracted with the QIAamp DNA FFPE tissue kit from ten 5-um FFPE scrolls per case. To test whether coeliac disease could be classified from the TCR repertoire, the study used duodenal biopsies that were formalin-fixed paraffin-embedded, fully anonymised, and surplus to diagnostic needs. About this clone itself: Its antigen target is currently unknown. A much larger clone sits a single nucleotide away, making a read error possible. The sample holds other DNA sequences that translate to the same CDR3.

Libraries were constructed by multiplex PCR. Data came from an Ion Torrent PGM. TRG repertoires were amplified from around 0.2 ug of biopsy DNA with the LymphoTrack kit, in which Illumina adapters are carried by the primers. After purification with AMPure XP beads and quantification on a 2100 Bioanalyzer, the TRG amplicons were pooled in equimolar amounts. Sequencing of TRG libraries was performed on an Ion PGM instrument. Per the original workflow: FastX discarded any read in which over 10% of nucleotides had a quality score below the third quartile for that patient. IMGT/HighV-QUEST was used to align the reads, assigning V, D and J genes, identifying CDR3 regions and assessing functionality. After the sequences were translated into amino acids, every sequence predicted to be non-functional was thrown out. The CDR3s were broken into kmers both with and without positional annotation, PCA was run on the kmer frequencies, and the samples were clustered using every one of the 1023 combinations of PCs 1-10. Leave-one-out cross-validation was used to validate the classification, with parameters re-optimised on the remaining samples in each round. Using the vegan R package, Shannon diversity was calculated from repeated random subsamples whose size matched the lowest read count. In TCRdb, clones were called once more from the public reads by CATT, and rows of identical DNA were later combined. The V and J calls were not made by the authors but by TCRdb's processing. This sample has thousands of gamma-chain clones in its table, and around 45% of those were observed once. About 5% of the sample lies in the top ten.

The CDR3 runs 17 residues from the cysteine to the phenylalanine. Only CDR3 DNA remains: 51 bases, in frame from the first base. CDR1 and CDR2 were assigned from the germline V gene (reference sequence) as VTNTFY and YDVSTARD. Sequenced sample: a duodenal biopsy. This sequence uses TRGV3 and TRGJP2. The TCR sequence derives from a human donor with celiac disease. The CDR3 here reads CATWDRPAAYSDWIKTF. The base sequence is TGTGCCACTTGGGACAGGCCCGCAGCTTATAGTGATTGGATCAAGACGTTT.